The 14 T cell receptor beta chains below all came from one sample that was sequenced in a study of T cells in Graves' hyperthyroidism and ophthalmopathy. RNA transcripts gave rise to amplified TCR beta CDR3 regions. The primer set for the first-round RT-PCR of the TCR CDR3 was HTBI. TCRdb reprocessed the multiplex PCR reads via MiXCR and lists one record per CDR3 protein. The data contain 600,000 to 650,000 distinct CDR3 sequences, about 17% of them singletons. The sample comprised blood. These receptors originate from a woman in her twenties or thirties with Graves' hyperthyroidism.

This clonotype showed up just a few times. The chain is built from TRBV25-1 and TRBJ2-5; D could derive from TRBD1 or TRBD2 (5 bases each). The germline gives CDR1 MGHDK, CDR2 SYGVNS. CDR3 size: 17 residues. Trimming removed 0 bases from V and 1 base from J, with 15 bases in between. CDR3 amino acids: CASSEYRGGLPQETQYF. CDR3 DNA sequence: TGTGCCAGCAGTGAATACCGGGGCGGCCTTCCCCAAGAGACCCAGTACTTC.

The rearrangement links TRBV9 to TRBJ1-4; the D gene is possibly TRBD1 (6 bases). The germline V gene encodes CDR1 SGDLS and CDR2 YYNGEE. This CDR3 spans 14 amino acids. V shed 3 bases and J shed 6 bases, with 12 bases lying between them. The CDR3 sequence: CASSGGPPYEKLFF. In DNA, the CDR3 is TGTGCCAGCAGCGGGGGGCCCCCATATGAAAAACTGTTTTTT. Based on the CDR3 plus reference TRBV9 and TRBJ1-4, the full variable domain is DSGVTQTPKHLITATGQRVTLRCSPRSGDLSVYWYQQSLDQGLQFLIQYYNGEERAKGNILERFSAQQFPDLHSELNLSSLELGDSALYFCASSGGPPYEKLFFGSGTQLSVL.

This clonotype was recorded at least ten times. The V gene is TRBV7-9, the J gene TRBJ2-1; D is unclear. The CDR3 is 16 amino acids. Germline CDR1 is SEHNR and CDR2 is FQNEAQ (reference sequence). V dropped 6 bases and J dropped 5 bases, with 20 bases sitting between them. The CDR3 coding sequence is TGTGCCAGCAGACCTCGACCGGGCCAGCCGAACAATGAGCAGTTCTTC. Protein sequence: CASRPRPGQPNNEQFF.

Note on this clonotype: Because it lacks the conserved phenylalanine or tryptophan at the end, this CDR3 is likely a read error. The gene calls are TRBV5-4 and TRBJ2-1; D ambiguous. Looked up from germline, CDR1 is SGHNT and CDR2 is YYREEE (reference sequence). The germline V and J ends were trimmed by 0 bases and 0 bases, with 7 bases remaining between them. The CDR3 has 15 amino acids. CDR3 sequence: CASSLDRSSYNEQFL. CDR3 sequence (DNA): TGTGCCAGCAGCTTGGACCGAAGCTCCTACAATGAGCAGTTCCTC.

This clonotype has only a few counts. In DNA form, the CDR3 reads TGTGCCAGCAGACTAGCGGGAGAGTGGGAGCAGTTCTTC. It translates to CASRLAGEWEQFF. V and J are TRBV7-2 and TRBJ2-1, with 11 bases aligning to TRBD2. The J segment lost 10 bases and the V segment lost 6 bases, leaving 5 bases of the junction unmatched. There are 13 residues in the CDR3. The germline gives CDR1 SGHTA, CDR2 FQGNSA.

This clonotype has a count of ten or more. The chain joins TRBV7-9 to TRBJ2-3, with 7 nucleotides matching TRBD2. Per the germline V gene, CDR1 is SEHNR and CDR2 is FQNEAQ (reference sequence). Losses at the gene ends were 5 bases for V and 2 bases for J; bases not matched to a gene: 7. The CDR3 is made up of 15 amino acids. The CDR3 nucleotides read TGTGCCAGCAGCCCGAGTGGGAGGGACACAGATACGCAGTATTTT. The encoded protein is CASSPSGRDTDTQYF.

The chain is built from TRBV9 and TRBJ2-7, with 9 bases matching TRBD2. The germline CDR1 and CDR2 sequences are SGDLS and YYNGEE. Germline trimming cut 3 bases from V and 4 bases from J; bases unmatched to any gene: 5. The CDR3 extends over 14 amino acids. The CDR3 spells CASSAGTSLYEQYF. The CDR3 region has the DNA TGTGCCAGCAGCGCCGGGACTAGCCTATACGAGCAGTACTTC.

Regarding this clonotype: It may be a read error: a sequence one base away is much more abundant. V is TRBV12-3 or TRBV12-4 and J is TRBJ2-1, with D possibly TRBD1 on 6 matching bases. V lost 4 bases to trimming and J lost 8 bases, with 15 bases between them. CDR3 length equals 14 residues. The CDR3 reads CASSSADSAYEQFF. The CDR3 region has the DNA TGTGCCAGCAGTTCTGCGGACAGCGCCTATGAGCAGTTCTTC.

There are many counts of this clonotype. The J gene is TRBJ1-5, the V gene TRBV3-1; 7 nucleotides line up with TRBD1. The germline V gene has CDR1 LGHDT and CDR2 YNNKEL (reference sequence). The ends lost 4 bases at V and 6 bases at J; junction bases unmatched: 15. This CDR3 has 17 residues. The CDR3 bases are TGTGCCAGCAGCCGACCCGGCAAGACAGGGTTTCGTCAGCCCCAGCATTTT. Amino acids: CASSRPGKTGFRQPQHF.

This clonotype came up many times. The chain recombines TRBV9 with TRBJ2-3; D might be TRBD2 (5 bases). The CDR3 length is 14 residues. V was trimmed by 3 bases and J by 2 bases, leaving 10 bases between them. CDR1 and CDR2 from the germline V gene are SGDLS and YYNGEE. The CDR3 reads CASSGAVNTDTQYF. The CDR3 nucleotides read TGTGCCAGCAGCGGAGCGGTGAACACAGATACGCAGTATTTT. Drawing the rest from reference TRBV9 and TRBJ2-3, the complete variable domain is DSGVTQTPKHLITATGQRVTLRCSPRSGDLSVYWYQQSLDQGLQFLIQYYNGEERAKGNILERFSAQQFPDLHSELNLSSLELGDSALYFCASSGAVNTDTQYFGPGTRLTVL.

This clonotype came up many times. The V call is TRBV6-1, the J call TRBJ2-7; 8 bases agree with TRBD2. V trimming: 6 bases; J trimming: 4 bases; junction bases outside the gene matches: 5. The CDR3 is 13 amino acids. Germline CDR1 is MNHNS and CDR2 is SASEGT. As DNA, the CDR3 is TGTGCCAGCAGAGGAGCGGGAGAGTACGAGCAGTACTTC. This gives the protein CASRGAGEYEQYF.

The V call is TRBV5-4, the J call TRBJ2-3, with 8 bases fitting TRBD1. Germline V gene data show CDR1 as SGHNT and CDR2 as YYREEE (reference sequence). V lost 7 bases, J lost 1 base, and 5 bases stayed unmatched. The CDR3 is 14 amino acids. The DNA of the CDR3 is TGTGCCAGCTCCGGACAGGGTGGCACAGATACGCAGTATTTT. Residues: CASSGQGGTDTQYF.

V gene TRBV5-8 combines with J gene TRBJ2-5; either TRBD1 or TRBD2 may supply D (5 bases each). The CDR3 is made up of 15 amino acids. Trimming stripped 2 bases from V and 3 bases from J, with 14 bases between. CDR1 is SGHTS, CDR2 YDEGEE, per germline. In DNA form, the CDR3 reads TGTGCCAGCAGCTTCGCCGGGACGGATAAAGAGACCCAGTACTTC. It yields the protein CASSFAGTDKETQYF.

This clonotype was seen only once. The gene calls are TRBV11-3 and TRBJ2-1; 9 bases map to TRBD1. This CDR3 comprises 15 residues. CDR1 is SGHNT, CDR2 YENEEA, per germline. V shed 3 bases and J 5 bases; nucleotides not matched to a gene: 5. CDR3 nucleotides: TGTGCCAGCAGCTTTGGGGACAGGGTTAACAATGAGCAGTTCTTC. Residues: CASSFGDRVNNEQFF.